The 28 T cell receptor beta chains reported below all come from one sample, sequenced in a study of CD8 T cells in ankylosing spondylitis. TCRdb reprocessed the 5' RACE reads with MiXCR, giving one entry per CDR3 protein. This sample carries under 150,000 distinct CDR3 sequences, around 9% of them seen once, and the ten largest clones take approximately 3.3%. Sequencing was performed on blood, either unsorted or a sorted T cell fraction (not recorded which). These receptors all stem from a male donor with ankylosing spondylitis or in good health (not recorded which).

This clonotype was recorded only once. The chain is built from TRBV7-3 and TRBJ2-1, with TRBD2 matching 13 bases. The CDR3 length is 17 residues. J was trimmed by 3 bases and V by 5 bases; bases with no gene match: 7. The germline CDR1 and CDR2 sequences are SGHTA and FQGTGA. In nucleotides, the CDR3 is TGTGCCAGCAGCCCCTGGGGACTAGCGGGGTACTACAATGAGCAGTTCTTC. This gives the protein CASSPWGLAGYYNEQFF.

This clonotype showed up many times. The rearrangement uses TRBV5-1 and TRBJ2-1, with unresolved D. V was trimmed by 4 bases and J by 9 bases, leaving 14 bases between them. This CDR3 contains 13 residues. Germline V gene data show CDR1 as SGHRS and CDR2 as YFSETQ. The CDR3 nucleotides read TGCGCCAGCAGCCCTAGTGTGGGGTTTGAGCAGTTCTTC. Translated, it gives CASSPSVGFEQFF.

This clonotype was picked up many times. This sequence joins TRBV12-3 or TRBV12-4 and TRBJ2-1; no definite D call. CDR3 size: 13 residues. Trimming took off 1 base at V and 9 bases at J, with 10 bases between the two ends. CDR3 sequence: CASSLGPLVEQFF. CDR3 coding DNA: TGTGCCAGCAGTTTAGGCCCACTGGTTGAGCAGTTCTTC.

The chain links TRBV20-1 to TRBJ1-5; no definite D call. The germline V and J ends were trimmed by 0 bases and 2 bases, with 11 bases remaining between them. Germline V gene sequence: CDR1 DFQATT, CDR2 SNEGSKA (reference sequence). The CDR3 sequence is 15 residues long. CDR3 in amino acids: CSARDAVTGNQPQHF. DNA for the CDR3: TGCAGTGCTAGAGATGCAGTGACGGGCAATCAGCCCCAGCATTTT.

This clonotype has ten or more counts. The chain combines TRBV7-2 with TRBJ2-2; D is unclear. Trimming removed 1 base at V and 0 bases at J, with 9 bases between. Looked up from germline, CDR1 is SGHTA and CDR2 is FQGNSA. The CDR3 totals 16 residues. CDR3 loop: CASSLVGRSNTGELFF. For the CDR3, the DNA is TGTGCCAGCAGCTTAGTTGGACGTTCGAACACCGGGGAGCTGTTTTTT.

This clonotype appeared many times. The rearrangement uses TRBV4-3 and TRBJ2-2; D possibly uses TRBD1 or TRBD2 (5 bases each). The CDR3 has 15 amino acids. Germline CDR1 LGHNA, CDR2 YSLEER. Trimming removed 4 bases at V and 6 bases at J, with 15 bases between. CDR3: CASSPGRFGSGELFF. The CDR3 DNA reads TGCGCCAGCAGCCCGGGACGGTTCGGCTCCGGGGAGCTGTTTTTT.

The rearrangement uses TRBV5-1 and TRBJ2-5; D is possibly TRBD2 (6 bases). The V gene's germline CDR1 is SGHRS and CDR2 YFSETQ. The CDR3 consists of 14 residues. The ends were cut back, 4 bases at V and 2 bases at J, with 12 bases in the middle. CDR3 in DNA: TGCGCCAGCAGCCTAGGGACTTCTCAAGAGACCCAGTACTTC. It encodes CASSLGTSQETQYF.

The chain links TRBV2 to TRBJ1-6; D might be TRBD1 (6 bases). Trimming removed 6 bases from V and 7 bases from J, with 16 bases in between. The germline V gene has CDR1 SNHLY and CDR2 FYNNEI. The CDR3 sequence is 15 residues long. CDR3 bases: TGTGCCAGCAGCCGGACAGTGCAAGGCAATTCACCCCTCCACTTT. Its protein product is CASSRTVQGNSPLHF.

This clonotype was found many times. The CDR3 DNA is TGCAGTGCTAGAGGCTCACGTTCGGACAGGGTCTCCTACGAGCAGTACTTC. It yields the protein CSARGSRSDRVSYEQYF. V usage is TRBV20-1 and J usage is TRBJ2-7, with 8 bases that match TRBD1. The V gene's germline CDR1 is DFQATT and CDR2 SNEGSKA (reference sequence). The CDR3 has 17 residues. Trimming cost V 1 base and J 0 bases; bases outside gene matches: 11.

CDR3 in DNA: TGTGCCAGCAGCGGCTCGGGACTAGCCTACGAGCAGTACTTC. This encodes CASSGSGLAYEQYF. The rearrangement uses TRBV6-2 or TRBV6-3 and TRBJ2-7; 8 nucleotides align to TRBD2. CDR1 and CDR2 (germline): MNHEY, SVGEGT. The CDR3 totals 14 residues. The junction had 6 bases not matched to a gene; V was cut back by 6 bases and J by 2 bases.

There are a few counts of this clonotype. V and J are TRBV6-1 and TRBJ1-5; no clear D gene. The V end lost 7 bases, the J end lost 0 bases, and 10 bases lay between the germline ends. Germline V CDR1 and CDR2: MNHNS, SASEGT. The length of the CDR3 is 14 residues. The CDR3 loop is CASTPDGSNQPQHF. The CDR3 coding sequence is TGTGCCAGCACCCCCGACGGTAGCAATCAGCCCCAGCATTTT.

This sequence joins TRBV20-1 and TRBJ2-7; a possible D gene is TRBD1 (6 bases). Germline V lookup: CDR1 DFQATT, CDR2 SNEGSKA (reference sequence). Deletions cut 5 bases from V and 0 bases from J, with 14 bases between. The CDR3 loop spans 14 amino acids. DNA for the CDR3: TGCAGTGCTGCCCGGCAGGGGAGCTCCTACGAGCAGTACTTC. Protein sequence: CSAARQGSSYEQYF.

J is TRBJ2-3 and V is TRBV20-1; 12 bases fit TRBD2. Germline assignment: CDR1 DFQATT and CDR2 SNEGSKA (reference sequence). This CDR3 contains 17 residues. CDR3 DNA sequence: TGCAGCGTTCTGGGGCGGGGACTAGCGGGTCCCACAGATACGCAGTATTTT. It codes for CSVLGRGLAGPTDTQYF.

This clonotype was found many times. The V gene is TRBV7-9, the J gene TRBJ2-5; D unclear. CDR3 size: 11 residues. Germline loops: CDR1 SEHNR, CDR2 FQNEAQ (reference sequence). Trimming shortened V by 3 bases and J by 5 bases, and 4 bases separated the two germline ends. The CDR3 DNA sequence: TGTGCCAGCAGCTTTTTTGAGACCCAGTACTTC. It translates to CASSFFETQYF.

The CDR3 sequence: CASSKTGPAYEQYF. CDR3 nucleotide sequence: TGTGCCAGCAGTAAAACAGGGCCCGCCTACGAGCAGTACTTC. This chain joins TRBV28 and TRBJ2-7; the D gene is possibly TRBD1 (6 bases). The CDR3 covers 14 residues. With 5 bases removed from V and 2 bases from J, the gap between germline ends came to 13 bases. Germline V CDR1 and CDR2: MDHEN, SYDVKM.

V gene TRBV11-1 combines with J gene TRBJ2-7; D ambiguous. This CDR3 is built from 13 residues. Germline CDR1 SGHAT, CDR2 FQDESV (reference sequence). Trimming took 8 bases from V and 3 from J, leaving 14 bases between them. CDR3 sequence reads: CASRSDRSYEQYF. CDR3 DNA sequence: TGTGCCAGCCGCTCGGATCGGAGCTACGAGCAGTACTTC. Combining the CDR3 with reference TRBV11-1 and TRBJ2-7 gives the whole variable domain EAEVAQSPRYKITEKSQAVAFWCDPISGHATLYWYRQILGQGPELLVQFQDESVVDDSQLPKDRFSAERLKGVDSTLKIQPAELGDSAMYLCASRSDRSYEQYFGPGTRLTVT.

CDR3 protein: CATSRDTGGGETQYF. Written as DNA, the CDR3 is TGTGCCACCAGCAGAGATACAGGGGGGGGAGAGACCCAGTACTTC. The chain uses TRBV15 and TRBJ2-5; possible D gene TRBD1, 8 bases. This CDR3 comprises 15 residues. V was shortened by 0 bases and J by 4 bases, with 12 bases between the two germline ends. CDR1 is LNHNV, CDR2 YYDKDF, per germline (reference sequence).

This clonotype was seen ten or more times. The chain is built from TRBV29-1 and TRBJ2-3; TRBD2 matches 8 bases. Germline CDR1 reads SQVTM; CDR2 reads ANQGSEA. The CDR3 runs 13 residues. Losses at the gene ends were 8 bases for V and 2 bases for J; bases not matched to a gene: 6. The CDR3 DNA reads as TGCAGCTCCGGGACTAGGTACACAGATACGCAGTATTTT. Its protein is CSSGTRYTDTQYF.

This clonotype was found many times. The chain recombines TRBV6-2 or TRBV6-3 with TRBJ2-7; a possible D gene is TRBD2 (6 bases). The CDR3 spans 14 residues. Per the germline V gene, CDR1 is MNHEY and CDR2 is SVGEGT. Trimming shortened V by 4 bases and J by 2 bases, and 12 bases separated the two germline ends. The CDR3 region is CASSSWEDAYEQYF. In nucleotides, the CDR3 is TGTGCCAGCAGTTCCTGGGAGGACGCCTACGAGCAGTACTTC.

This clonotype occurred a few times. The CDR3 nucleotides are TGCAGTGTTACCACCGGGACTAGCGGGTACAATGAGCAGTTCTTC. Translating it yields CSVTTGTSGYNEQFF. V usage is TRBV20-1 and J usage is TRBJ2-1, with 12 nucleotides matching TRBD2. After removal of 7 bases from V and 4 bases from J, the junction contained 8 bases not matched to a gene. The CDR3 is 15 residues long. Germline V gene lookup returns CDR1 DFQATT and CDR2 SNEGSKA (reference sequence).

The sample holds many counts of this clonotype. The chain combines TRBV7-9 with TRBJ2-2; 8 nucleotides line up with TRBD1. From germline, CDR1 is SEHNR and CDR2 FQNEAQ (reference sequence). V trimming: 2 bases; J trimming: 1 base; junction bases outside the gene matches: 3. This CDR3 region has 16 residues. This CDR3 is CASSLQGALNTGELFF. In DNA form, the CDR3 reads TGTGCCAGCAGCTTACAGGGGGCACTGAACACCGGGGAGCTGTTTTTT.

This clonotype was recorded many times. This rearrangement joins TRBV5-6 to TRBJ2-1; 11 nucleotides line up with TRBD2. J gave up 0 bases and V 3 bases, and 5 bases lay outside the gene matches. The germline V gene encodes CDR1 SGHDT and CDR2 YYEEEE. The CDR3 has 17 residues. The CDR3 DNA sequence: TGTGCCAGCAGCTGGCTAACTAGCGGGAGCTCCTACAATGAGCAGTTCTTC. As protein: CASSWLTSGSSYNEQFF.

This clonotype was detected a few times. The chain is built from TRBV6-2 or TRBV6-3 and TRBJ2-7, with D tentatively TRBD1 (6 bases). With 2 bases removed from V and 7 bases from J, the gap between germline ends came to 18 bases. The germline gives CDR1 MNHEY, CDR2 SVGEGT. CDR3 length: 15 amino acids. For the CDR3, the DNA is TGTGCCAGCAGTTACAGCCGGGACACCAACGGGGAGCAGTACTTC. It is translated as CASSYSRDTNGEQYF.

This clonotype has a count of ten or more. V gene TRBV19 combines with J gene TRBJ2-1, with D tentatively TRBD2 (6 bases). The CDR3 spans 14 residues. V was cut by 3 bases and J by 7 bases, with 13 bases left in between. CDR1 LNHDA and CDR2 SQIVND come from the germline V gene (reference sequence). CDR3 sequence (DNA): TGTGCCAGTAGTATCTTGCCGGGAGCTAATGAGCAGTTCTTC. As protein: CASSILPGANEQFF.

The sample holds many counts of this clonotype. CDR3 sequence: CASSFTHGRKVGTDTQYF. The CDR3 DNA reads TGTGCCAGCAGCTTTACGCATGGACGAAAAGTGGGCACAGATACGCAGTATTTT. The chain links TRBV11-2 to TRBJ2-3; D is undetermined. Looked up from germline, CDR1 is SGHAT and CDR2 is FQNNGV. The ends were cut back, 3 bases at V and 1 base at J, with 20 bases in the middle. This CDR3 contains 18 residues.

Ten or more counts support this clonotype. The J gene is TRBJ2-7, the V gene TRBV7-2; perhaps TRBD2 as D (6 bases). Looked up from germline, CDR1 is SGHTA and CDR2 is FQGNSA. The CDR3 loop spans 14 amino acids. V lost 1 base and J 2 bases, leaving 9 bases between the germline ends. CDR3 sequence: CASSLDASAYEQYF. The CDR3 nucleotides read TGTGCCAGCAGCTTAGATGCTAGCGCCTACGAGCAGTACTTC.

This clonotype was counted ten times or more. The rearrangement links TRBV6-2 or TRBV6-3 to TRBJ2-5; 10 bases fit TRBD2. Germline assignment: CDR1 MNHEY and CDR2 SVGEGT. The CDR3 loop spans 14 amino acids. V lost 5 bases, J lost 5 bases, and 5 bases stayed unmatched. CDR3 coding DNA: TGTGCCAGCAGTCGAGCGGGAGGGGAGGAGACCCAGTACTTC. As protein: CASSRAGGEETQYF.

This clonotype appeared many times. The CDR3 DNA is TGCAGTGCGCCGCGGTTGGGGGAGCCCGAGCAGTACTTC. The encoded protein is CSAPRLGEPEQYF. The rearrangement uses TRBV20-1 and TRBJ2-7; the D call may be TRBD1 or TRBD2 (5 bases each). The CDR3 consists of 13 residues. Trimming took off 6 bases at V and 6 bases at J, with 18 bases between the two ends. The germline V gene has CDR1 DFQATT and CDR2 SNEGSKA (reference sequence).